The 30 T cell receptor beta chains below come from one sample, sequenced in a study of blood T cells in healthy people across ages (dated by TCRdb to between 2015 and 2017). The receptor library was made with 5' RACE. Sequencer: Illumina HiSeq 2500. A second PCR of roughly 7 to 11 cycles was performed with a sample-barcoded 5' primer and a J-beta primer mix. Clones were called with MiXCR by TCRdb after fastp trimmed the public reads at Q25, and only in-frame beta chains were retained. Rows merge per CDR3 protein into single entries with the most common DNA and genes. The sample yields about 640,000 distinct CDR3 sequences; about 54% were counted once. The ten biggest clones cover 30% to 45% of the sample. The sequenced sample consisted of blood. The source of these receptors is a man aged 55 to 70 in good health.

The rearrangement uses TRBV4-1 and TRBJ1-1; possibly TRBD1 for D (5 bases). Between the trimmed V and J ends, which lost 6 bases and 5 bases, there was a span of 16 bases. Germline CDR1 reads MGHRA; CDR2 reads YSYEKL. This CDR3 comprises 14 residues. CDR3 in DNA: TGCGCCAGCAGTTTCCGGGGGGACTGGACTGAAGCTTTCTTT. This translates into CASSFRGDWTEAFF.

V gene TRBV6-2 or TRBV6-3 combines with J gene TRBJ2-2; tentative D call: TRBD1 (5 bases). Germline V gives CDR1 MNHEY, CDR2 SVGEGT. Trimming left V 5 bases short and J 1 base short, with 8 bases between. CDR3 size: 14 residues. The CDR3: CASSGQGNTGELFF. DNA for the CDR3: TGTGCCAGCAGTGGGCAGGGGAACACCGGGGAGCTGTTTTTT.

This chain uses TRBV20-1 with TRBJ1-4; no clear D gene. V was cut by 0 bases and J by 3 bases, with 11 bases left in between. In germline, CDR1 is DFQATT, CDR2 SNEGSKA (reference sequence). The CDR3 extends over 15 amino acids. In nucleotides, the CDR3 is TGCAGTGCTAGAGATCCGGGGTCCCCTAATGAAAAACTGTTTTTT. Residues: CSARDPGSPNEKLFF.

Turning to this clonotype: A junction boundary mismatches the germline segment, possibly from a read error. CDR3 protein: CASSFGTQGTQYF. The CDR3 nucleotides are TGCGCCAGCAGCTTTGGGACTCAAGGGACCCAGTACTTC. The genes are TRBV5-1 and TRBJ2-5; TRBD2 is a possible D gene (6 bases). Germline CDR1 SGHRS, CDR2 YFSETQ. CDR3 length: 13 amino acids. Filled out from reference TRBV5-1 and TRBJ2-5, the complete variable domain reads KAGVTQTPRYLIKTRGQQVTLSCSPISGHRSVSWYQQTPGQGLQFLFEYFSETQRNKGNFPGRFSGRQFSNSRSEMNVSTLELGDSALYLCASSFGTQGTQYFGPGTRLLVL.

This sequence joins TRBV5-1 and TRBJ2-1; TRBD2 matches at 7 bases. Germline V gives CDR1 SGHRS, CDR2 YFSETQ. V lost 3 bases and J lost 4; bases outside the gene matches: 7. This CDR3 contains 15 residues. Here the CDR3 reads CASSSTSNGYNEQFF. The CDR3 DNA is TGCGCCAGCAGCTCGACTAGCAATGGGTACAATGAGCAGTTCTTC.

The CDR3 DNA is TGTGCCATCAGCCCAGCGGGGGGGTCTAATTCACCCCTCCACTTT. This gives the protein CAISPAGGSNSPLHF. The chain carries TRBV10-3 and TRBJ1-6, with D possibly being TRBD1 (5 bases). The CDR3 length is 15 residues. Germline CDR1 and CDR2: ENHRY and SYGVKD. With 6 bases removed from V and 6 bases from J, the gap between germline ends came to 15 bases.

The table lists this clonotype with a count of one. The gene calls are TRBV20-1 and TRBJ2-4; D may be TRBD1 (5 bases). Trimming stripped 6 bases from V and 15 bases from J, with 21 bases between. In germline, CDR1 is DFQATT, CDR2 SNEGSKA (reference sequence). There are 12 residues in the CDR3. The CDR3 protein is CSAKDSPYERYF. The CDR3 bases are TGCAGTGCGAAAGACAGTCCCTACGAGCGGTACTTC.

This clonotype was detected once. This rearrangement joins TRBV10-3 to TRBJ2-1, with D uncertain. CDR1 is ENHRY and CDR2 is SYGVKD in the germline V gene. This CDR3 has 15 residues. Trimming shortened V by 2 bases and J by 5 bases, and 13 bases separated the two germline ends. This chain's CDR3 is CAISEAVGTNNEQFF. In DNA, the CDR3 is TGTGCCATCAGTGAGGCAGTTGGCACGAACAATGAGCAGTTCTTC.

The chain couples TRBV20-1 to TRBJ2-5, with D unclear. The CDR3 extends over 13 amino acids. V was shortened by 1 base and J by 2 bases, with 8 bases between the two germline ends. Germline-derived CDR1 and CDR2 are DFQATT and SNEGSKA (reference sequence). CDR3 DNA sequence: TGCAGTGCTAGAGTCCCTAGTCAAGAGACCCAGTACTTC. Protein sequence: CSARVPSQETQYF.

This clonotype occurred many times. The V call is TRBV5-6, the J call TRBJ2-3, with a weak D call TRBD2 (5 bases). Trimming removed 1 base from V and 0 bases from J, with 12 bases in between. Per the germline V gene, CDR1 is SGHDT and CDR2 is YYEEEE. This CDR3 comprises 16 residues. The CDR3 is CASSLNGLTSTDTQYF. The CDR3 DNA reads TGTGCCAGCAGCTTGAACGGACTTACTAGCACAGATACGCAGTATTTT.

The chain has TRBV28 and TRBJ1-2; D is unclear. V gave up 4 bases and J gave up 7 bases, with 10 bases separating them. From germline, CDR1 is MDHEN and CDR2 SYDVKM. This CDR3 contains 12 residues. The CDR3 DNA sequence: TGTGCCAGCAGTTCTGTAGCTCGTGGCTACACCTTC. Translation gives CASSSVARGYTF.

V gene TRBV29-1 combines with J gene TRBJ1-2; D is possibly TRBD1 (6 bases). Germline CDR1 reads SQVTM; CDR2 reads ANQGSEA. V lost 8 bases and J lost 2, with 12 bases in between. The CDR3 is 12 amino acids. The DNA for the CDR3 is TGCAGCCCTCGGAGGGGGAACTATGGCTACACCTTC. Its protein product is CSPRRGNYGYTF.

The CDR3, as DNA: TGCAGTGCTACCGGACAGGGGGCCGATAACTATGGCTACACCTTC. It is translated as CSATGQGADNYGYTF. The chain is built from TRBV20-1 and TRBJ1-2, with 11 bases aligning to TRBD1. The V gene's germline CDR1 is DFQATT and CDR2 SNEGSKA (reference sequence). This CDR3 contains 15 residues. With V trimmed by 4 bases and J by 1 base, 5 bases remained unmatched.

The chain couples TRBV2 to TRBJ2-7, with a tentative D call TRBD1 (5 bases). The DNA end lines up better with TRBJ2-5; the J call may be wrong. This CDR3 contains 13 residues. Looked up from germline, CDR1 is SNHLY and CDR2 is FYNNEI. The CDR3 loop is CASSGAGRKTQYF. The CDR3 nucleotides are TGTGCCAGCAGTGGGGCAGGGCGGAAGACCCAGTACTTC.

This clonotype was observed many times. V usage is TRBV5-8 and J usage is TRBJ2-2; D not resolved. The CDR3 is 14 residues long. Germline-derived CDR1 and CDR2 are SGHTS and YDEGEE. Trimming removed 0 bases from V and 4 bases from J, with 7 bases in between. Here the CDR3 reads CASSLGQPTGELFF. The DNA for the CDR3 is TGTGCCAGCAGCTTGGGGCAGCCCACCGGGGAGCTGTTTTTT.

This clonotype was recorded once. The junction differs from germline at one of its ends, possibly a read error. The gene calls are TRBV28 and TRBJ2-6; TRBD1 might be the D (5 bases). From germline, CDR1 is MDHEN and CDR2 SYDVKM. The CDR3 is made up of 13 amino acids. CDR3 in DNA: TGTGCCAGCATCCGCTCTGGGGCCGACGTCCTGACTTTC. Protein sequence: CASIRSGADVLTF.

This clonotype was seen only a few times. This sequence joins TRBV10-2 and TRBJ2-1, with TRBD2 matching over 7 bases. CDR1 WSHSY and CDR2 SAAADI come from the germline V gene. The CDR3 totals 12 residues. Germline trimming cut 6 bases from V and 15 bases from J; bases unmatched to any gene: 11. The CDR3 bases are TGCGCCAGCAGCCCCCCCCGGGGGGAAGGGTTCTTC. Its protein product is CASSPPRGEGFF.

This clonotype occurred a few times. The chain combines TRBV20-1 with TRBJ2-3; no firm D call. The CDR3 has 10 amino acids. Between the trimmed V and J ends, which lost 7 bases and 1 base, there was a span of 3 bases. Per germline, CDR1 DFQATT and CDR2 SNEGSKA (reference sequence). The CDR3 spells CSGGTDTQYF. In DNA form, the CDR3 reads TGCAGTGGGGGCACAGATACGCAGTATTTT.

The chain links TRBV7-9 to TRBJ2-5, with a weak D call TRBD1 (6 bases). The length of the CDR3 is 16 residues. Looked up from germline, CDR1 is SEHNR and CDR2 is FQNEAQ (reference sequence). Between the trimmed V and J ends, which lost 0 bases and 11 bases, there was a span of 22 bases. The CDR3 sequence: CASSLAGAGTFNEQYF. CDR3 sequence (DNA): TGTGCCAGCAGCTTAGCGGGGGCAGGGACATTCAATGAGCAGTACTTC.

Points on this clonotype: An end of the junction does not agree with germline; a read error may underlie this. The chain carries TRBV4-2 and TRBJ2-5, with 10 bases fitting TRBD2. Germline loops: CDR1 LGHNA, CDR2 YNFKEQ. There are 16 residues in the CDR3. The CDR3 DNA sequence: TGTGCCAGCAGCCCTAAAAGCGGGGGGGTGCAAGAGACCCAGTCCTTC. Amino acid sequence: CASSPKSGGVQETQSF.

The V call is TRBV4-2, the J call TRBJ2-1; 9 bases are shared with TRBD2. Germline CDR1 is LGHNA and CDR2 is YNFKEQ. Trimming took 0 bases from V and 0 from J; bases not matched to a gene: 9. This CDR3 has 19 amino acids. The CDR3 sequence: CASSQDPGLATSSYNEQFF. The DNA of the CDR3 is TGTGCCAGCAGCCAAGATCCCGGACTAGCGACGAGCTCCTACAATGAGCAGTTCTTC.

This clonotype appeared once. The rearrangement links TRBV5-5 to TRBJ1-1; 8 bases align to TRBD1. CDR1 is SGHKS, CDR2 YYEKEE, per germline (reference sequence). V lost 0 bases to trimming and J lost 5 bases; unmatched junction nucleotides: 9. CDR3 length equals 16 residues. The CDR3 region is CASSLVPGQGGTEAFF. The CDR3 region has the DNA TGTGCCAGCAGCTTGGTCCCCGGACAGGGCGGGACTGAAGCTTTCTTT.

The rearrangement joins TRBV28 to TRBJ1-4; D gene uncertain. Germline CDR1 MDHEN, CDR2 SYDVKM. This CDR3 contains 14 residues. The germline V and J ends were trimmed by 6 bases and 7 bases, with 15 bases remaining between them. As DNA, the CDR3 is TGTGCCAGCAGCCCCCCCCAACGGGGTGAAAAACTGTTTTTT. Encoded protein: CASSPPQRGEKLFF.

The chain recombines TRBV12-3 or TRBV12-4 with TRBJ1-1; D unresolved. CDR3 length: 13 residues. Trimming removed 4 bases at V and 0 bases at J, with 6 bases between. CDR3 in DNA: TGTGCCAGCAGTTCCTCGGTGAACACTGAAGCTTTCTTT. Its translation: CASSSSVNTEAFF.

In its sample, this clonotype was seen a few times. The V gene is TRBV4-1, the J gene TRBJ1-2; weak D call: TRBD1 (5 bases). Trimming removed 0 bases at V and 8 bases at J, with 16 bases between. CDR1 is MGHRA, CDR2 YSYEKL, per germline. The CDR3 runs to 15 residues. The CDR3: CASSQDDRPGEGYTF. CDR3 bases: TGCGCCAGCAGCCAAGATGATCGACCGGGGGAGGGCTACACCTTC.

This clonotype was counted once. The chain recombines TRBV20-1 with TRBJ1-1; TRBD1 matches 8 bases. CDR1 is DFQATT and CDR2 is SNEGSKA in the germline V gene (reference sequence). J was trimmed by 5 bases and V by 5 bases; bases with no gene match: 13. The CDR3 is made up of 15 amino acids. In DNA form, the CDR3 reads TGCAGTGCTTTTCAGGGGGCGCTGGGGGCAACTGAAGCTTTCTTT. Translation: CSAFQGALGATEAFF.

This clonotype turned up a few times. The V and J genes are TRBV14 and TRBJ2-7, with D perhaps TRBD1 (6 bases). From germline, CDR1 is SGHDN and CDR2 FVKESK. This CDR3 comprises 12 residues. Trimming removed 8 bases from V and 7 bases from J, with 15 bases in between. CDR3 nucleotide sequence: TGTGCCAGCTGGGGGCCCCAAAGGGAGCAGTACTTC. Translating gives CASWGPQREQYF. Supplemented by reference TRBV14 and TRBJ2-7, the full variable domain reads EAGVTQFPSHSVIEKGQTVTLRCDPISGHDNLYWYRRVMGKEIKFLLHFVKESKQDESGMPNNRFLAERTGGTYSTLKVQPAELEDSGVYFCASWGPQREQYFGPGTRLTVT.

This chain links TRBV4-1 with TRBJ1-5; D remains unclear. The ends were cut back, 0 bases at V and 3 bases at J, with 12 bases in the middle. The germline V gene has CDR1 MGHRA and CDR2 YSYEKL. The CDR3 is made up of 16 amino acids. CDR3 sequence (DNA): TGCGCCAGCAGCCAAGAGATGGCAGGCGCCAATCAGCCCCAGCATTTT. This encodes CASSQEMAGANQPQHF.

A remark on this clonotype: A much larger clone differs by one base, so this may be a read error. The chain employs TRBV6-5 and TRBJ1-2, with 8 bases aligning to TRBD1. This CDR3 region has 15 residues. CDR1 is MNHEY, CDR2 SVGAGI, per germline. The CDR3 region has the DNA TGTACCAGCAGTCCTCCCGGACAGGGTTTCTATGGCTACACCTTC. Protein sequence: CTSSPPGQGFYGYTF.

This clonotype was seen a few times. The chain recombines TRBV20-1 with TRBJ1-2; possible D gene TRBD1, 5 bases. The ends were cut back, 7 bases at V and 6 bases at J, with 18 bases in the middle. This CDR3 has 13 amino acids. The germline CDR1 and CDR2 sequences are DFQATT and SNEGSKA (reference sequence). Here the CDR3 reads CSGGQDIPHGYTF. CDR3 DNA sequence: TGCAGTGGGGGCCAGGACATTCCCCATGGCTACACCTTC.